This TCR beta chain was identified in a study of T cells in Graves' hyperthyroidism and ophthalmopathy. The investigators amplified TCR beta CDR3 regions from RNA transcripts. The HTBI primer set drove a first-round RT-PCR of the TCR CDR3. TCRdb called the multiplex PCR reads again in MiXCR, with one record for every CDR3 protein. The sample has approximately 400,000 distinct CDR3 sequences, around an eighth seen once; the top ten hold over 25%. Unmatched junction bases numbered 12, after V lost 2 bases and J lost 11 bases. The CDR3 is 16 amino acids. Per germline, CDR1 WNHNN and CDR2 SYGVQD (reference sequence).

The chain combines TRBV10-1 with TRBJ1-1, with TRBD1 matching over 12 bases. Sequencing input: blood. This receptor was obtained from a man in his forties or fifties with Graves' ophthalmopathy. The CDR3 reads CASSEQAGTGGSTAFF. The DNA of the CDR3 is TGCGCCAGCAGTGAGCAAGCCGGGACAGGGGGCTCAACGGCTTTCTTT.